Listed below are T cell receptor beta chains from one sample, sequenced in a study of OX40 agonist ivuxolimab in advanced cancers. Clones were read by immunoSEQ multiplex PCR, and TCRdb kept only the in-frame ones, dropping some. The repertoire holds around 51,000 clones, around nine tenths seen once, with around a tenth in the top ten. The sequenced sample was CD4+ or CD8+ T cells sorted from blood, obtained in a trial of the OX40 agonist ivuxolimab. These receptors all come from an adult with an advanced solid tumor such as melanoma, head and neck, liver or kidney cancer. Both conserved end residues are part of each CDR3. Fields, in order: J gene, D gene, V gene, clone size, CDR3 protein, CDR3 DNA. A D gene is named only where the DNA matches it firmly. For some rows the clone size is stated as once, few or many, or as a class when expanded; others skip it.

>TRBJ2-1|TRBD2|TRBV27|NA
CASSPGGLAGGTYNEQFF
TGTGCCAGCAGTCCAGGGGGGCTAGCGGGAGGGACCTACAATGAGCAGTTCTTC
>TRBJ1-1|NA|TRBV6-1|NA
CASSEFRNTEAFF
TGTGCCAGCAGTGAATTTCGGAACACTGAAGCTTTCTTT
>TRBJ2-7|NA|TRBV9|NA
CASSTAAGSYEQYF
TGTGCCAGCAGCACAGCGGCGGGATCCTACGAGCAGTACTTC
>TRBJ2-1|NA|TRBV27|NA
CASSSGVNEQFF
TGTGCCAGCAGTTCCGGGGTCAATGAGCAGTTCTTC
>TRBJ1-5|NA|TRBV30|NA
CAWSVQGDQPQHF
TGTGCCTGGAGTGTACAGGGAGACCAGCCCCAGCATTTT
>TRBJ1-1|NA|TRBV19|NA
CASSIGVSTEAFF
TGTGCCAGTAGTATAGGGGTATCAACTGAAGCTTTCTTT
>TRBJ2-1|TRBD2|TRBV2|NA
CASSPLPAGDYNEQFF
TGTGCCAGCTCTCCCCTCCCAGCGGGGGACTACAATGAGCAGTTCTTC
>TRBJ1-1|NA|TRBV15|NA
CATSPEWGGLNTEAFF
TGTGCCACCAGCCCGGAATGGGGAGGGTTGAACACTGAAGCTTTCTTT
>TRBJ2-7|TRBD2|TRBV11-2|NA
CASSLDSLSGRIYEQYF
TGTGCCAGCAGCTTAGATTCGCTTAGCGGGAGGATCTACGAGCAGTACTTC
>TRBJ2-7|NA|TRBV4-1|NA
CASSHGLTYEQYF
TGCGCCAGCAGCCATGGGCTTACCTACGAGCAGTACTTC
>TRBJ1-5|NA|TRBV5-1|NA
CASSLAGRDQPQHF
TGCGCCAGCAGCTTGGCAGGGAGGGATCAGCCCCAGCATTTT
>TRBJ2-7|NA|TRBV13|NA
CASSDGAAYEQYF
TGTGCCAGCAGCGACGGGGCCGCCTACGAGCAGTACTTC
>TRBJ2-7|NA|TRBV7-9|once
CASSITGSSYEQYF
TGTGCCAGCAGCATAACCGGAAGCTCCTACGAGCAGTACTTC
>TRBJ1-2|TRBD1|TRBV2|NA
CASMGNRGQDGYTF
TGTGCCAGCATGGGGAACAGGGGGCAGGATGGCTACACCTTC
>TRBJ1-5|NA|TRBV2|once
CASSEVVYSNQPQHF
TGTGCCAGCAGTGAAGTGGTGTATAGCAATCAGCCCCAGCATTTT
>TRBJ2-7|TRBD1|TRBV7-9|NA
CASSFGTDYMEQYF
TGTGCCAGCAGCTTCGGGACAGATTATATGGAGCAGTACTTC
>TRBJ2-2|NA|TRBV5-1|NA
CASRSRDLGYTGELFF
TGTGCCAGCAGGTCCCGGGACTTGGGGTACACCGGGGAGCTGTTTTTT
>TRBJ2-1|TRBD1|TRBV19|NA
CASTPGTGGRNEQFF
TGTGCCAGTACCCCTGGGACAGGGGGCAGGAATGAGCAGTTCTTC
>TRBJ2-1|NA|TRBV11-3|NA
CASSLTRGSYNEQFF
TGTGCCAGCAGCTTAACTAGGGGCTCCTACAATGAGCAGTTCTTC
>TRBJ2-1|NA|TRBV6-5|once
CASSYSAVGSYNEQFF
TGTGCCAGCAGTTACTCGGCAGTTGGGTCCTACAATGAGCAGTTCTTC
>TRBJ2-5|TRBD2|TRBV6-1|NA
CASSDLAGASETQYF
TGTGCCAGCAGTGACCTAGCGGGCGCCTCCGAGACCCAGTACTTC
>TRBJ2-1|NA|TRBV28|NA
CASSFVHEQFF
TGTGCCAGCAGTTTCGTCCATGAGCAGTTCTTC
>TRBJ1-2|TRBD1|TRBV10-1|NA
CASSPVGQGPHGYTF
TGCGCCAGCAGCCCGGTGGGACAGGGGCCTCATGGCTACACCTTC
>TRBJ2-1|NA|TRBV9|once
CASRDYNEQFF
TGTGCCAGCAGAGATTACAATGAGCAGTTCTTC
>TRBJ2-1|TRBD2|TRBV5-4|NA
CASRGSGVANEQFF
TGTGCCAGCAGGGGTAGCGGGGTAGCGAATGAGCAGTTCTTC
>TRBJ2-7|TRBD2|TRBV9|NA
CASSVGGLAEFYEQYF
TGTGCCAGCAGCGTAGGGGGACTAGCGGAGTTCTACGAGCAGTACTTC
>TRBJ2-3|NA|TRBV20-1|NA
CSVLEGDTQYF
TGCAGTGTTTTAGAAGGGGACACGCAGTATTTT